This T cell receptor (beta chain) was identified in a study of cytomegalovirus exposure and HLA in healthy donors. The wider study: HLA-typed donors were the source of around 85 million unique TCRs held in an early data release. Study-level results: Differences between HLA loci emerged in a later analysis of TCR association rates, with DRB1 most and HLA-C fewest.

The V gene end was trimmed by 5 bases and the J gene end by 4 bases; junction bases not matched to a gene: 3. This CDR3 is built from 14 residues. Germline CDR1 is SGHTA and CDR2 is FQGNSA. Vbeta (60) and Jbeta (13) primers were used in the PCR. Some clones are missing from TCRdb's copy, which holds only in-frame ones; the method was immunoSEQ multiplex PCR. The data contain 150,000 to 200,000 clones, roughly 73% of them singletons. About this clone: Antigen specificity is unknown.

This chain connects TRBV7-2 to TRBJ2-2; 8 nucleotides agree with TRBD2. The source of this sequence is a woman younger than 45 in good health and CMV-seronegative. Sequenced material: PBMCs. The CDR3 loop is CASSTGGSTGELFF. CDR3 bases: TGTGCCAGCAGCACGGGAGGGAGCACCGGGGAGCTGTTTTTT.